These 20 T cell receptor beta chains came from one sample sequenced in a study of CXCR3-negative and CXCR3-positive naive CD8 T cells. Overall study results and limits: In CXCR3-positive naive cells, the TRB CDR3s were more hydrophobic than in CXCR3-negative naive cells.

The study made its TRB cDNA libraries by 5' RACE, adding UMI labels. TCRdb reanalyzed the 5' RACE reads, giving one entry per CDR3 protein sequence and no DNA. Recorded for this sample: around 120,000 distinct CDR3 sequences. Their target antigens are unknown. The sample was naive CXCR3+ CD8+ T cells from blood. Sample subset: CD45RO-CCR7+CD27+CD95- naive CD8+ T cells expressing CXCR3 (TNR3+). Every receptor here comes from a human donor in good health. Some clones in this sample may be carry-over from other donors' samples.

The chain has TRBV2 and TRBJ2-5. The CDR3 runs to 11 residues. Germline CDR1 reads SNHLY; CDR2 reads FYNNEI. CDR3 sequence reads: CASSASETQYF. Complete variable domain (other parts from reference TRBV2 and TRBJ2-5): EPEVTQTPSHQVTQMGQEVILRCVPISNHLYFYWYRQILGQKVEFLVSFYNNEISEKSEIFDDQFSVERPDGSNFTLKIRSTKLEDSAMYFCASSASETQYFGPGTRLLVL.

V is TRBV20-1 and J is TRBJ2-3; the D call from TCRdb, TRBD2, cannot be confirmed without DNA. The CDR3 is made up of 15 amino acids. From germline, CDR1 is DFQATT and CDR2 SNEGSKA (reference sequence). The CDR3 region is CSARTGTSFPDTQYF.

The chain links TRBV2 to TRBJ1-1; TCRdb reports TRBD1, a call that lacks DNA to check it against. Germline V lookup: CDR1 SNHLY, CDR2 FYNNEI. The CDR3 spans 15 residues. The CDR3 is CASSPPNRVRTEAFF.

The chain has TRBV11-1 and TRBJ2-1; the D call from TCRdb, TRBD2, cannot be confirmed without DNA. The CDR3 spans 13 residues. The germline gives CDR1 SGHAT, CDR2 FQDESV (reference sequence). CDR3 sequence reads: CASRPRLRDEQFF.

The chain employs TRBV6-2 or TRBV6-3 and TRBJ2-1; TCRdb's assignment of TRBD1 cannot be checked, as there is no DNA. This CDR3 is 15 amino acids long. The germline V gene encodes CDR1 MNHEY and CDR2 SVGEGT. CDR3 region: CASSQALGPYNEQFF.

The chain has TRBV12-3 or TRBV12-4 and TRBJ2-3; TCRdb outputs TRBD2, but without DNA this stays unchecked. The CDR3 consists of 13 residues. The CDR3 here is CASSGLVTDTQYF.

The gene calls are TRBV5-4 and TRBJ1-5; TCRdb gives TRBD1 as the D gene, but with no DNA this cannot be confirmed. CDR1 is SGHNT and CDR2 is YYREEE in the germline V gene (reference sequence). The length of the CDR3 is 16 residues. The CDR3 here is CASSLEPGAWNQPQHF.

The V and J genes are TRBV10-3 and TRBJ2-2; without DNA, the TCRdb call of TRBD1 cannot be checked. Germline values: CDR1 ENHRY, CDR2 SYGVKD. There are 14 residues in the CDR3. CDR3: CAIRTGGGTGELFF.

The chain links TRBV5-1 to TRBJ1-2; the TRBD1 assignment by TCRdb is unverifiable without DNA. The length of the CDR3 is 14 residues. Germline V gene lookup returns CDR1 SGHRS and CDR2 YFSETQ. CDR3 sequence: CASSSRQGRYGYTF.

This chain uses TRBV20-1 with TRBJ2-1; TCRdb returns TRBD1, unconfirmable since there is no DNA. The CDR3 is made up of 15 amino acids. Germline V gene lookup returns CDR1 DFQATT and CDR2 SNEGSKA (reference sequence). This CDR3 reads CSATSSSGRPNEQFF.

This chain links TRBV5-1 with TRBJ2-7. CDR3 length: 13 residues. Germline V gene lookup returns CDR1 SGHRS and CDR2 YFSETQ. The CDR3 region is CASSWGLAYEQYF.

V is TRBV7-3 and J is TRBJ2-3; checking the TCRdb D call of TRBD1 is not possible without DNA. The length of the CDR3 is 14 residues. Germline V gene sequence: CDR1 SGHTA, CDR2 FQGTGA. Here the CDR3 reads CASSQTGATDTQYF.

V gene TRBV4-1 combines with J gene TRBJ2-7; the D call of TRBD2 rests on TCRdb alone, since no DNA is present to check it. The germline CDR1 and CDR2 sequences are MGHRA and YSYEKL. The CDR3 has 15 residues. CDR3 in amino acids: CASSFGGGGSYEQYF.

This rearrangement joins TRBV19 to TRBJ1-1. This CDR3 region has 15 residues. Germline loops: CDR1 LNHDA, CDR2 SQIVND (reference sequence). This chain's CDR3 is CASSNSIWGNTEAFF.

This chain connects TRBV3-1 to TRBJ2-3; there is no DNA to check the TCRdb D call of TRBD2. Per the germline V gene, CDR1 is LGHDT and CDR2 is YNNKEL (reference sequence). This CDR3 region has 15 residues. The CDR3 reads CASSPLGEGGDTQYF.

V is TRBV29-1 and J is TRBJ2-3; checking the TCRdb D call of TRBD2 is not possible without DNA. Germline CDR1 and CDR2: SQVTM and ANQGSEA. The CDR3 is made up of 13 amino acids. The CDR3 region is CSLTSGTTDTQYF.

V is TRBV29-1 and J is TRBJ2-1; TCRdb proposes TRBD2, but this gene call is untestable without DNA. CDR3 length: 14 residues. Germline V gene data show CDR1 as SQVTM and CDR2 as ANQGSEA. The CDR3 is CSVGAQVDYNEQFF.

The genes are TRBV7-9 and TRBJ2-7. Germline CDR1 is SEHNR and CDR2 is FQNEAQ (reference sequence). This CDR3 has 13 residues. The chain's CDR3 is CASSISTAYEQYF.

This chain joins TRBV28 and TRBJ2-1. The V gene's germline CDR1 is MDHEN and CDR2 SYDVKM. The CDR3 covers 12 residues. CDR3 sequence: CASSPLTNEQFF.

The genes are TRBV29-1 and TRBJ1-1. The CDR3 covers 13 residues. Germline lookup yields CDR1 SQVTM and CDR2 ANQGSEA. The CDR3 sequence is CSAGSSADTEAFF. The entire variable domain, with the rest obtained from reference TRBV29-1 and TRBJ1-1, is as follows: SAVISQKPSRDICQRGTSLTIQCQVDSQVTMMFWYRQQPGQSLTLIATANQGSEATYESGFVIDKFPISRPNLTFSTLTVSNMSPEDSSIYLCSAGSSADTEAFFGQGTRLTVV.